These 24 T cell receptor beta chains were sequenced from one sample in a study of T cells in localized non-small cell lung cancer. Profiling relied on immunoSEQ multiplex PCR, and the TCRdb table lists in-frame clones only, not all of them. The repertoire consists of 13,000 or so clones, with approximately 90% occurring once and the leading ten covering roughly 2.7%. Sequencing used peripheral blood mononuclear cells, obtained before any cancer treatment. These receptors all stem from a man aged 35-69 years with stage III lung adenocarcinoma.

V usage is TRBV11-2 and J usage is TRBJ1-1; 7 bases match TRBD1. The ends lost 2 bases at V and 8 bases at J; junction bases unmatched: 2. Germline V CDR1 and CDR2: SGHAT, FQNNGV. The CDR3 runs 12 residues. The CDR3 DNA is TGTGCCAGCAGCTTAAACAGGGGAGAAGCTTTCTTT. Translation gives CASSLNRGEAFF.

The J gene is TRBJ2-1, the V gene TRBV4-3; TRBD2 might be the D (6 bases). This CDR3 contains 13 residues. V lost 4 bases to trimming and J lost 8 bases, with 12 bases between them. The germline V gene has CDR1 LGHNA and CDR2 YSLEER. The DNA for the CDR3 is TGCGCCAGCAGCCGGGGGGTCCGGGATGAGCAGTTCTTC. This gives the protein CASSRGVRDEQFF.

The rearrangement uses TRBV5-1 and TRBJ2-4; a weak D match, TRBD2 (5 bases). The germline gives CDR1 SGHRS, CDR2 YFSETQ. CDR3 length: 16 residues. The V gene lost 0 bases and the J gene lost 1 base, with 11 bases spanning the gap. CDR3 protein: CASSLGGSQAKNIQYF. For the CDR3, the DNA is TGCGCCAGCAGCTTGGGCGGGTCTCAGGCCAAAAACATTCAGTACTTC.

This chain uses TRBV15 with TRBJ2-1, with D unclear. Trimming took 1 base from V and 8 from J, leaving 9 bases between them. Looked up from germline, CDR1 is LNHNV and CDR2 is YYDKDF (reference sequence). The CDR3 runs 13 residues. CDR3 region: CATSRVYRDEQFF. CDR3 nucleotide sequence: TGTGCCACCAGCAGAGTCTATAGGGATGAGCAGTTCTTC.

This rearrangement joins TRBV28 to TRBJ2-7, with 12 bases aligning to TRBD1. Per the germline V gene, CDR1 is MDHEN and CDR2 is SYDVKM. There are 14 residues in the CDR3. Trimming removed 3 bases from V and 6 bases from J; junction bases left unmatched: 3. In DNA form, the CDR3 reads TGTGCCAGCAGTTTTGGGACAGGGGGCTCCGAGCAGTACTTC. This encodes CASSFGTGGSEQYF.

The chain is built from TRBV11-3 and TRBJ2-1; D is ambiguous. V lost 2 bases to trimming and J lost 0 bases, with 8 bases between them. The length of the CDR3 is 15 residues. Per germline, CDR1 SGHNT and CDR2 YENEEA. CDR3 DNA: TGTGCCAGCAGCTTAAGGCTGAGCTCCTACAATGAGCAGTTCTTC. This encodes CASSLRLSSYNEQFF.

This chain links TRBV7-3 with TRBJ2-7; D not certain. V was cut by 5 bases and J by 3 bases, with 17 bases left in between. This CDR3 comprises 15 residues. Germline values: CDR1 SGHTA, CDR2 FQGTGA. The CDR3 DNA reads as TGTGCCAGCAGCCTCGGACCTTCTACCCTCTACGAGCAGTACTTC. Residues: CASSLGPSTLYEQYF.

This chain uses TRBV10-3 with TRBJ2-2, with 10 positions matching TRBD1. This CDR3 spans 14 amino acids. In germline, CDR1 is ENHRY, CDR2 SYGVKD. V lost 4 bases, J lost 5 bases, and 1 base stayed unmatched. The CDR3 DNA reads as TGTGCCATCAGTGGACAGGGGGCGACCGGGGAGCTGTTTTTT. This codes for CAISGQGATGELFF.

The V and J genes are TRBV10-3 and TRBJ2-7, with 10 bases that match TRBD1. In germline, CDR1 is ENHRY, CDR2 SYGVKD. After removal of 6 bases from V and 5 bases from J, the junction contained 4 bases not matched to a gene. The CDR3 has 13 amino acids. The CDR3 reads CAISGQGEHEQYF. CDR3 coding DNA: TGTGCCATCAGCGGACAGGGGGAGCACGAGCAGTACTTC.

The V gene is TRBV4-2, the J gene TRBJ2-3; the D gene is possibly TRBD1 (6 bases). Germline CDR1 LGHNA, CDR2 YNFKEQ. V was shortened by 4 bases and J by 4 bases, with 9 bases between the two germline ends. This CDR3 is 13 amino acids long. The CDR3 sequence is CASSREGADTQYF. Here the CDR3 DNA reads TGTGCCAGCAGCCGAGAGGGGGCAGATACGCAGTATTTT.

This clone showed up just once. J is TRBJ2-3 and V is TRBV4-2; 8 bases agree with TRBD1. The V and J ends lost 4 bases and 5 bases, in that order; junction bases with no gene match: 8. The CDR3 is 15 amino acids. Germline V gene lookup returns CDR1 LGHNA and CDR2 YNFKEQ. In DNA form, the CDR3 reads TGTGCCAGCAGCCCACGAGGACAGGGCGTAGATACGCAGTATTTT. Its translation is CASSPRGQGVDTQYF.

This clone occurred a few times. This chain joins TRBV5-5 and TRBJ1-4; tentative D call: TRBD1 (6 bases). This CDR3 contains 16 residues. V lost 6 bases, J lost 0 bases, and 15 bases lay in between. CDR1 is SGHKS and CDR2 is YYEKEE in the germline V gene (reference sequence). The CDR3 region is CASTPDSFATNEKLFF. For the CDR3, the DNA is TGTGCCAGCACCCCGGACAGCTTTGCAACTAATGAAAAACTGTTTTTT.

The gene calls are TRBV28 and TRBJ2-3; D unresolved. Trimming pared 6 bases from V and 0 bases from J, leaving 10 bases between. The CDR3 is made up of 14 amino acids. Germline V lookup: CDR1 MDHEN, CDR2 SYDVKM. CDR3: CASSLGGSTDTQYF. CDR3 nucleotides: TGTGCCAGCAGCCTGGGCGGAAGCACAGATACGCAGTATTTT.

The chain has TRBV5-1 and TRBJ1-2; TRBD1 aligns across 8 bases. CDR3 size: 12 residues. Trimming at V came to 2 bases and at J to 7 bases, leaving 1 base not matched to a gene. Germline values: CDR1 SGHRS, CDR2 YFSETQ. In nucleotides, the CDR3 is TGCGCCAGCAGCTTAGACAGGGGTGGCTACACCTTC. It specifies CASSLDRGGYTF.

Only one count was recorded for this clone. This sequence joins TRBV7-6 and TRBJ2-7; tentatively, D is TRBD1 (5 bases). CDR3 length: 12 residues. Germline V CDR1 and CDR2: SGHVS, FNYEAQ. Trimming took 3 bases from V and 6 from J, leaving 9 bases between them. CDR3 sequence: CASSFGHSEQYF. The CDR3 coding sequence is TGTGCCAGCAGCTTTGGACATTCCGAGCAGTACTTC. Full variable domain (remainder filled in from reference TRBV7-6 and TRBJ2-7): GAGVSQSPRYKVTKRGQDVALRCDPISGHVSLYWYRQALGQGPEFLTYFNYEAQQDKSGLPNDRFSAERPEGSISTLTIQRTEQRDSAMYRCASSFGHSEQYFGPGTRLTVT.

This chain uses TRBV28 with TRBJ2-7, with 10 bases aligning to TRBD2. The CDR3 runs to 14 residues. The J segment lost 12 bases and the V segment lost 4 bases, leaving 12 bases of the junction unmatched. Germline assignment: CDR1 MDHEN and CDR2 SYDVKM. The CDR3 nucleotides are TGTGCCAGCAGTTCCCGAGCGGGAGGGGGTTTGGGGTACTTC. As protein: CASSSRAGGGLGYF.

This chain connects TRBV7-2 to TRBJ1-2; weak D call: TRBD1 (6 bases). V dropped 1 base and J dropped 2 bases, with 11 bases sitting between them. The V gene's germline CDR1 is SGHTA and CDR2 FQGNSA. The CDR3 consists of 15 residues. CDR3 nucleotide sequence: TGTGCCAGCAGCTTAGGAGGGGGAGGAAACTATGGCTACACCTTC. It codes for CASSLGGGGNYGYTF.

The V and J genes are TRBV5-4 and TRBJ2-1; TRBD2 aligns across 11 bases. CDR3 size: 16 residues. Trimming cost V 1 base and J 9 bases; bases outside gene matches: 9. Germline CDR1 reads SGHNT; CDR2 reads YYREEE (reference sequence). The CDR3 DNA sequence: TGTGCCAGCAGCTTGCGATCGTCTAGCGGGAGGTTTGAGCAGTTCTTC. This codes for CASSLRSSSGRFEQFF.

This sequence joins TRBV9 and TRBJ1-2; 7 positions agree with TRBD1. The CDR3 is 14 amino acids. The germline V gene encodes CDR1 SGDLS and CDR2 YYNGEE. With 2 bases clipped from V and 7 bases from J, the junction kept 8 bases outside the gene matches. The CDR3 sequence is CASSVSTGRGGYTF. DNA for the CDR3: TGTGCCAGCAGCGTCTCGACAGGGCGGGGTGGCTACACCTTC.

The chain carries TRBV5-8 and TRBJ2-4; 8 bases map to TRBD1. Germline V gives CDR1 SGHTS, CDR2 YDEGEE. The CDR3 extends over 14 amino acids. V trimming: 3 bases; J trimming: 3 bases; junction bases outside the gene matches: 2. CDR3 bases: TGTGCCAGCAGCTCGACAGGGGTCAAAAACATTCAGTACTTC. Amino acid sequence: CASSSTGVKNIQYF.

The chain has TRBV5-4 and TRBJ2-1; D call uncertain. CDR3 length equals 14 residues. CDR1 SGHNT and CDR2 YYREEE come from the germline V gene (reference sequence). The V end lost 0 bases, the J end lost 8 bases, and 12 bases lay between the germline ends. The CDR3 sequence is CASSLVTKSDEQFF. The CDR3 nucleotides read TGTGCCAGCAGCTTGGTCACAAAAAGCGATGAGCAGTTCTTC.

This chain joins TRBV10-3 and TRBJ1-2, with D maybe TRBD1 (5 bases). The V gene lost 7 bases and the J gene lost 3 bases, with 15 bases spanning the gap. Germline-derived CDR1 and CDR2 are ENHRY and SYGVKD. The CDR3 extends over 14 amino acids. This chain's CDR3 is CAITPQRGDYGYTF. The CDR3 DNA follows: TGTGCCATCACCCCCCAGAGGGGAGACTATGGCTACACCTTC.

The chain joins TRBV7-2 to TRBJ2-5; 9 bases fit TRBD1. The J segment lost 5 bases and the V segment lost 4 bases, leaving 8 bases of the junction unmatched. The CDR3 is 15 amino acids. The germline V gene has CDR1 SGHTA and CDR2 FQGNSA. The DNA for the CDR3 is TGTGCCAGCAGCTCTACAGGGGGCGTCGGGGAGACCCAGTACTTC. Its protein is CASSSTGGVGETQYF. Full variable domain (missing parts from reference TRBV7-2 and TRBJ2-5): GAGVSQSPSNKVTEKGKDVELRCDPISGHTALYWYRQSLGQGLEFLIYFQGNSAPDKSGLPSDRFSAERTGGSVSTLTIQRTQQEDSAVYLCASSSTGGVGETQYFGPGTRLLVL.

This chain's CDR3 is CASSEDRWNTEAFF. As DNA, the CDR3 is TGTGCCAGCAGTGAAGACCGTTGGAACACTGAAGCTTTCTTT. The chain links TRBV6-1 to TRBJ1-1; no reliable D call. CDR3 length: 14 amino acids. The V end lost 1 base, the J end lost 1 base, and 7 bases lay between the germline ends. Germline CDR1 reads MNHNS; CDR2 reads SASEGT.